The 17 T cell receptor beta chains below were found in one sample sequenced in a study of T cell responses to AZD1222 COVID-19 vaccine. Sequencing was performed with immunoSEQ multiplex PCR; in TCRdb, only in-frame clones are kept and a portion is missing. The table has under 200,000 clones, roughly nine tenths seen once; the top ten hold around 0.99%. The specimen comprised peripheral blood, sampled 28 days after the second AZD1222 dose. The receptors come from an adult who received the AZD1222 COVID-19 vaccine.

The CDR3 region has the DNA TGTGCCACCAGCAGTATAGTAGGGGGAGGATACGAGCAGTACTTC. This gives the protein CATSSIVGGGYEQYF. The genes are TRBV15 and TRBJ2-7; possibly TRBD1 or TRBD2 for D (6 bases each). CDR1 and CDR2 from the germline V gene are LNHNV and YYDKDF (reference sequence). The CDR3 has 15 amino acids. The germline V and J ends were trimmed by 3 bases and 4 bases, with 16 bases remaining between them. Drawing the rest from reference TRBV15 and TRBJ2-7, the complete variable domain is DAMVIQNPRYQVTQFGKPVTLSCSQTLNHNVMYWYQQKSSQAPKLLFHYYDKDFNNEADTPDNFQSRRPNTSFCFLDIRSPGLGDTAMYLCATSSIVGGGYEQYFGPGTRLTVT.

The chain recombines TRBV4-1 with TRBJ2-2; either TRBD1 or TRBD2 may supply D (6 bases each). The germline gives CDR1 MGHRA, CDR2 YSYEKL. The ends were cut back, 2 bases at V and 1 base at J, with 8 bases in the middle. CDR3 length: 15 amino acids. The CDR3: CASSQRGVNTGELFF. The CDR3 region has the DNA TGCGCCAGCAGCCAAAGGGGGGTGAACACCGGGGAGCTGTTTTTT.

V usage is TRBV7-9 and J usage is TRBJ1-2; D is possibly TRBD1 (6 bases). The germline gives CDR1 SEHNR, CDR2 FQNEAQ (reference sequence). V lost 3 bases, J lost 6 bases, and 20 bases lay in between. The CDR3 is made up of 16 amino acids. The CDR3 spells CASSFDGGRVGDGYTF. The CDR3 bases are TGTGCCAGCAGCTTCGACGGGGGCAGGGTCGGAGATGGCTACACCTTC.

The chain couples TRBV11-2 to TRBJ2-5; 7 bases agree with TRBD2. Germline V gene data show CDR1 as SGHAT and CDR2 as FQNNGV. After removal of 5 bases from V and 3 bases from J, the junction contained 15 bases not matched to a gene. This CDR3 is 17 amino acids long. The CDR3 region has the DNA TGTGCCAGCAGCCTTAGCCCTTGGAGTCGGGGGGAAGAGACCCAGTACTTC. Translating it yields CASSLSPWSRGEETQYF.

V is TRBV4-1 and J is TRBJ2-7; D is possibly TRBD2 (5 bases). The V end was cut by 3 bases, the J end by 6 bases, with 18 bases between. The CDR3 runs 15 residues. Germline loops: CDR1 MGHRA, CDR2 YSYEKL. The DNA of the CDR3 is TGCGCCAGCAGCCACCCGTCGGGGTTTTCAGGCGAGCAGTACTTC. Its protein is CASSHPSGFSGEQYF.

This clone was recorded only once. This chain joins TRBV10-3 and TRBJ2-2, with TRBD2 identical over 7 bases. The germline CDR1 and CDR2 sequences are ENHRY and SYGVKD. Germline trimming cut 10 bases from V and 0 bases from J; bases unmatched to any gene: 5. CDR3 size: 14 residues. CDR3 in amino acids: CATRGTTNTGELFF. CDR3 nucleotides: TGTGCCACCCGCGGGACTACGAACACCGGGGAGCTGTTTTTT.

The CDR3 sequence: CASSPWTGQETQYF. CDR3 nucleotide sequence: TGTGCCAGTAGTCCGTGGACAGGCCAAGAGACCCAGTACTTC. The rearrangement links TRBV19 to TRBJ2-5; TRBD1 matches 7 bases. The junction had 4 bases not matched to a gene; V was cut back by 5 bases and J by 1 base. Germline V CDR1 and CDR2: LNHDA, SQIVND (reference sequence). CDR3 length: 14 residues.

V usage is TRBV27 and J usage is TRBJ2-1; D possibly matches TRBD1 or TRBD2 (5 bases each). The V end was cut by 2 bases, the J end by 4 bases, with 9 bases between. The CDR3 contains 14 residues. Germline lookup yields CDR1 MNHEY and CDR2 SMNVEV (reference sequence). The chain's CDR3 is CASSLLGPYNEQFF. The CDR3 DNA sequence: TGTGCCAGCAGTTTACTGGGACCATACAATGAGCAGTTCTTC.

V and J are TRBV18 and TRBJ1-1; no clear D gene. The CDR3 totals 14 residues. The V end was cut by 3 bases, the J end by 1 base, with 9 bases between. The germline V gene encodes CDR1 KGHSH and CDR2 LQKENI. As DNA, the CDR3 is TGTGCCAGCTCACCCCCGGGCGCGAACACTGAAGCTTTCTTT. Its protein product is CASSPPGANTEAFF.

V gene TRBV27 combines with J gene TRBJ2-7, with D perhaps TRBD2 (5 bases). V lost 3 bases and J 1 base, leaving 13 bases between the germline ends. The CDR3 is 15 amino acids. Germline V CDR1 and CDR2: MNHEY, SMNVEV (reference sequence). The CDR3, as DNA: TGTGCCAGCAGTTTTATCGGGGTCGGGTCCTACGAGCAGTACTTC. This encodes CASSFIGVGSYEQYF.

This chain uses TRBV5-4 with TRBJ2-3; D is possibly TRBD1 or TRBD2 (5 bases each). Trimming cost V 4 bases and J 0 bases, with 12 bases left between them. CDR1 is SGHNT, CDR2 YYREEE, per germline (reference sequence). This CDR3 contains 15 residues. The DNA of the CDR3 is TGTGCCAGCAGCGAGGGGCCAGCAAGCACAGATACGCAGTATTTT. Residues: CASSEGPASTDTQYF.

The chain uses TRBV5-5 and TRBJ2-2, with 13 bases fitting TRBD2. V lost 2 bases to trimming and J lost 4 bases; unmatched junction nucleotides: 8. This CDR3 spans 18 amino acids. CDR1 and CDR2 (germline): SGHKS, YYEKEE (reference sequence). The CDR3 nucleotides are TGTGCCAGCAGCTTAGGGACTAGCGGGGTCTGGGGCACCGGGGAGCTGTTTTTT. Protein sequence: CASSLGTSGVWGTGELFF. The full variable domain, in which reference TRBV5-5 and TRBJ2-2 provide the parts outside the CDR3, is DAGVTQSPTHLIKTRGQQVTLRCSPISGHKSVSWYQQVLGQGPQFIFQYYEKEERGRGNFPDRFSARQFPNYSSELNVNALLLGDSALYLCASSLGTSGVWGTGELFFGEGSRLTVL.

This chain uses TRBV7-8 with TRBJ1-4; D is unresolved. The V and J ends lost 5 bases and 4 bases respectively, with 11 bases between them. The CDR3 contains 14 residues. The germline gives CDR1 SGHVS, CDR2 FQNEAQ. CDR3 sequence (DNA): TGTGCCAGCAGCCCCCGACCGATTAATGAAAAACTGTTTTTT. It specifies CASSPRPINEKLFF.

V gene TRBV9 combines with J gene TRBJ2-3; TRBD2 matches at 8 bases. With 0 bases clipped from V and 3 bases from J, the junction kept 12 bases outside the gene matches. Germline-derived CDR1 and CDR2 are SGDLS and YYNGEE. The CDR3 totals 18 residues. CDR3 region: CASSVARAWAGGTDTQYF. The CDR3 DNA reads as TGTGCCAGCAGCGTAGCCAGGGCCTGGGCGGGGGGAACAGATACGCAGTATTTT.

The chain is built from TRBV6-8 and TRBJ2-3; D is undetermined. V was trimmed by 6 bases and J by 5 bases, leaving 12 bases between them. CDR1 is MNHGY, CDR2 SAAAGT, per germline. The CDR3 sequence is 13 residues long. The CDR3 DNA follows: TGTGCCAGCAGGGTTACTTTCCAAGATACGCAGTATTTT. Translation gives CASRVTFQDTQYF.

The genes are TRBV12-2 and TRBJ2-2; the table's D call, TRBD1, was not checked against the DNA. TRBV12-2 is shown as a pseudogene. The CDR3 contains 11 residues. The CDR3 here is CATDSTGELFF. CDR3 DNA sequence: TGTGCAACCGACAGCACCGGGGAGCTGTTTTTT.

J is TRBJ2-7 and V is TRBV10-3; TRBD1 aligns across 7 bases. Germline V gives CDR1 ENHRY, CDR2 SYGVKD. Losses at the gene ends were 3 bases for V and 2 bases for J; bases not matched to a gene: 10. The CDR3 covers 16 residues. The CDR3 protein is CAISESDRWATYEQYF. Written as DNA, the CDR3 is TGTGCCATCAGTGAATCGGACAGGTGGGCGACCTACGAGCAGTACTTC.